The sequence of this TCR beta chain was determined in a study of T cells in women clearing cervical HPV infection. Study details: Case blood was drawn a median approximately 150 days after lesion detection.

Details on this clone: The read ends 3 residues before the CDR3 terminus; that terminus is restored from the germline J gene.

CDR1 and CDR2 from the germline V gene are SGHDN and FVKESK. The CDR3 totals 16 residues. Method: immunoSEQ multiplex PCR; TCRdb's copy keeps in-frame clones and lacks some. The ten top clones account for 6% to 7%, within a sample of 30,000 or so clones. Material: blood buffy coat. V and J are TRBV14 and TRBJ1-2; D not certain. The clonotype comes from a woman aged 18-69 years with a cervical HPV16 infection that either progressed to CIN3+ or cleared (not recorded which). CDR3 sequence reads: CASSLTSGVAKNIYTF. The DNA read from the CDR3 is TGTGCCAGCAGCTTGACTAGCGGGGTAGCCAAAAACATC.